This T cell receptor beta chain was identified in a study of early stage breast cancer tumors. The V and J ends lost 6 bases and 4 bases, in that order; junction bases with no gene match: 5. Germline CDR1 and CDR2: MDHEN and SYDVKM. The CDR3 runs to 15 residues. Some clones are missing from TCRdb's copy, which holds only in-frame ones; the method was immunoSEQ multiplex PCR. The sample includes about 31,000 clones, 70% to 75% of them seen just once. The V gene is TRBV28, the J gene TRBJ2-7; 14 positions match TRBD2. The sequence came from a person aged 35-49 years with breast cancer. Sequencing was done on a sample of blood. The CDR3 reads CASRIGTSGSYEQYF. The CDR3 coding sequence is TGTGCCAGCAGGATCGGGACTAGCGGGAGTTACGAGCAGTACTTC.